The 24 T cell receptor beta chains presented below share a single source sample, sequenced in a study of the immune and genomic landscape of osteosarcoma. Clones were read by immunoSEQ multiplex PCR, and TCRdb kept only the in-frame ones, dropping some. The sample lists approximately 6,200 clones, 55% to 75% seen once, with approximately 16% in the top ten. Primary, local recurrence and metastasis osteosarcoma tumors were taken after treatment from poor-prognosis patients. Material: osteosarcoma tumor tissue from the lung. These receptor sequences come from a human donor with osteosarcoma.

The chain couples TRBV28 to TRBJ2-7; a weak D match, TRBD2 (6 bases). V was trimmed by 4 bases and J by 2 bases, leaving 12 bases between them. Germline assignment: CDR1 MDHEN and CDR2 SYDVKM. The length of the CDR3 is 14 residues. The CDR3 DNA follows: TGTGCCAGCAGTTCAGGAGGGTACGCCTACGAGCAGTACTTC. This translates into CASSSGGYAYEQYF.

The chain employs TRBV6-1 and TRBJ2-7; unclear D gene. This CDR3 region has 12 residues. In germline, CDR1 is MNHNS, CDR2 SASEGT. Trimming took 6 bases from V and 1 from J, leaving 7 bases between them. CDR3 protein: CASSSQSYEQYF. The CDR3, as DNA: TGTGCCAGCAGCTCCCAGTCCTACGAGCAGTACTTC.

The gene calls are TRBV7-2 and TRBJ2-3, with D unresolved. Germline lookup yields CDR1 SGHTA and CDR2 FQGNSA. The length of the CDR3 is 13 residues. The V end lost 2 bases, the J end lost 2 bases, and 5 bases lay between the germline ends. CDR3 sequence: CASSLKYTDTQYF. The CDR3 DNA is TGTGCCAGCAGCTTAAAATACACAGATACGCAGTATTTT.

This clone was detected only a few times. The chain couples TRBV7-9 to TRBJ2-3, with D hard to call. The ends were cut back, 1 base at V and 2 bases at J, with 4 bases in the middle. The CDR3 spans 13 residues. CDR1 is SEHNR, CDR2 FQNEAQ, per germline (reference sequence). DNA of the CDR3: TGTGCCAGCAGCTTAGACACCACAGATACGCAGTATTTT. Translating it yields CASSLDTTDTQYF. Using reference TRBV7-9 and TRBJ2-3 for the parts outside the CDR3, the full variable domain is DTGVSQNPRHKITKRGQNVTFRCDPISEHNRLYWYRQTLGQGPEFLTYFQNEAQLEKSRLLSDRFSAERPKGSFSTLEIQRTEQGDSAMYLCASSLDTTDTQYFGPGTRLTVL.

The chain employs TRBV29-1 and TRBJ1-1; D might be TRBD1 (5 bases). V gave up 3 bases and J gave up 3 bases, with 14 bases separating them. This CDR3 spans 14 amino acids. The germline gives CDR1 SQVTM, CDR2 ANQGSEA. In DNA form, the CDR3 reads TGCAGCGTTGATTGGGGCACTCGGGACACTGAAGCTTTCTTT. This codes for CSVDWGTRDTEAFF.

This clone came up a few times. The rearrangement uses TRBV27 and TRBJ1-5, with TRBD1 matching over 9 bases. The CDR3 covers 14 residues. The V segment lost 4 bases and the J segment 9 bases; nucleotides outside the gene matches: 7. CDR1 and CDR2 (germline): MNHEY, SMNVEV (reference sequence). The CDR3, as DNA: TGTGCCAGCAGTTCGGGACAGGGATTGTGGCCCCAGCATTTT. It yields the protein CASSSGQGLWPQHF.

The gene calls are TRBV11-2 and TRBJ2-4; no definite D call. V was shortened by 5 bases and J by 7 bases, with 12 bases between the two germline ends. There are 13 residues in the CDR3. The V gene's germline CDR1 is SGHAT and CDR2 FQNNGV. The CDR3 spells CASSAGKANIQYF. The DNA of the CDR3 is TGTGCCAGCAGCGCTGGAAAGGCGAACATTCAGTACTTC.

This clone has just one count. This chain connects TRBV14 to TRBJ2-1; D unresolved. CDR1 is SGHDN and CDR2 is FVKESK in the germline V gene. The CDR3 runs to 15 residues. Trimming cost V 1 base and J 5 bases, with 12 bases left between them. The CDR3, as DNA: TGTGCCAGCAGCCAAGTCCACGACGGAAACAATGAGCAGTTCTTC. Amino acid sequence: CASSQVHDGNNEQFF.

J is TRBJ2-2 and V is TRBV6-1; D is possibly TRBD2 (5 bases). Germline values: CDR1 MNHNS, CDR2 SASEGT. The CDR3 sequence is 15 residues long. V was trimmed by 4 bases and J by 3 bases, leaving 12 bases between them. The CDR3 DNA sequence: TGTGCCAGCAGTGCATTAGGACTTCACACCGGGGAGCTGTTTTTT. This translates into CASSALGLHTGELFF.

The table lists this clone with a few counts. The rearrangement links TRBV5-4 to TRBJ1-2, with D unclear. The V and J ends lost 0 bases and 3 bases respectively, with 6 bases between them. Germline values: CDR1 SGHNT, CDR2 YYREEE (reference sequence). The CDR3 is 13 amino acids. The CDR3 region is CASSLDLDYGYTF. For the CDR3, the DNA is TGTGCCAGCAGCTTGGATTTGGACTATGGCTACACCTTC. The variable domain in full, completed from reference TRBV5-4 and TRBJ1-2, reads ETGVTQSPTHLIKTRGQQVTLRCSSQSGHNTVSWYQQALGQGPQFIFQYYREEENGRGNFPPRFSGLQFPNYSSELNVNALELDDSALYLCASSLDLDYGYTFGSGTRLTVV.

The J gene is TRBJ2-2, the V gene TRBV11-1, with D perhaps matching TRBD1 (6 bases). Per germline, CDR1 SGHAT and CDR2 FQDESV (reference sequence). V was cut by 8 bases and J by 2 bases, with 15 bases left in between. CDR3 size: 15 residues. The CDR3 nucleotides are TGTGCCAGCGGGCCGGGACACCAAAACACCGGGGAGCTGTTTTTT. The encoded protein is CASGPGHQNTGELFF.

This clone was observed a few times. V usage is TRBV7-8 and J usage is TRBJ1-2; 9 bases are a match to TRBD1. The germline V gene has CDR1 SGHVS and CDR2 FQNEAQ. V lost 5 bases to trimming and J lost 3 bases; unmatched junction nucleotides: 4. CDR3 length equals 14 residues. The CDR3 here is CASSVGQGDYGYTF. Written as DNA, the CDR3 is TGTGCCAGCAGCGTGGGACAGGGAGACTATGGCTACACCTTC.

DNA for the CDR3: TGTGCCAGCAGCACGGGGACTAGCGGGAGTTACGAGCAGTACTTC. It encodes CASSTGTSGSYEQYF. The V call is TRBV7-2, the J call TRBJ2-7, with TRBD2 matching over 14 bases. CDR3 length: 15 residues. The ends lost 5 bases at V and 4 bases at J; junction bases unmatched: 4. Germline assignment: CDR1 SGHTA and CDR2 FQGNSA.

The chain uses TRBV19 and TRBJ1-1, with TRBD1 identical over 11 bases. V gave up 6 bases and J gave up 10 bases; unmatched junction bases: 10. The CDR3 extends over 14 amino acids. Per germline, CDR1 LNHDA and CDR2 SQIVND (reference sequence). The CDR3 nucleotides read TGTGCCAGTAGACCTTGGACAGGGGGCCCTGTAGCTTTCTTT. Translating gives CASRPWTGGPVAFF.

The chain is built from TRBV7-2 and TRBJ2-7; maybe TRBD2 (5 bases). Germline loops: CDR1 SGHTA, CDR2 FQGNSA. The germline V and J ends were trimmed by 0 bases and 7 bases, with 13 bases remaining between them. The CDR3 is 14 residues long. Here the CDR3 reads CASSLAPSSGEQYF. The DNA for the CDR3 is TGTGCCAGCAGCTTAGCCCCCTCATCGGGAGAGCAGTACTTC.

This clone was seen a single time. The chain links TRBV19 to TRBJ2-3; 9 positions match TRBD2. The V gene's germline CDR1 is LNHDA and CDR2 SQIVND (reference sequence). The CDR3 covers 15 residues. With V trimmed by 2 bases and J by 1 base, 1 base remained unmatched. CDR3 DNA sequence: TGTGCCAGTAGTATACAGCGGGGGGGCACAGATACGCAGTATTTT. It codes for CASSIQRGGTDTQYF.

The chain links TRBV2 to TRBJ1-2; D is uncertain. Germline lookup yields CDR1 SNHLY and CDR2 FYNNEI. V lost 5 bases, J lost 3 bases, and 19 bases lay in between. The CDR3 extends over 16 amino acids. The CDR3: CASSRTNLGGDYGYTF. CDR3 bases: TGTGCCAGCAGTCGCACGAATTTGGGCGGGGACTATGGCTACACCTTC. The variable domain in full, with the rest retrieved from reference TRBV2 and TRBJ1-2, is EPEVTQTPSHQVTQMGQEVILRCVPISNHLYFYWYRQILGQKVEFLVSFYNNEISEKSEIFDDQFSVERPDGSNFTLKIRSTKLEDSAMYFCASSRTNLGGDYGYTFGSGTRLTVV.

The V gene is TRBV10-3, the J gene TRBJ1-2, with no clear D. This CDR3 spans 13 amino acids. Trimming removed 5 bases at V and 3 bases at J, with 10 bases between. Germline V gene sequence: CDR1 ENHRY, CDR2 SYGVKD. The CDR3 reads CAISQGSDYGYTF. The CDR3 DNA sequence: TGTGCCATCAGTCAAGGGTCAGACTATGGCTACACCTTC.

CDR3 amino acids: CASSPGPTPNYGYTF. DNA for the CDR3: TGTGCCAGCAGCCCAGGGCCAACTCCTAACTATGGCTACACCTTC. This chain links TRBV14 with TRBJ1-2; TRBD1 might be the D (5 bases). V dropped 4 bases and J dropped 0 bases, with 12 bases sitting between them. CDR1 and CDR2 (germline): SGHDN, FVKESK. The CDR3 sequence is 15 residues long.

The V call is TRBV7-9, the J call TRBJ2-2; D remains ambiguous. The germline V gene has CDR1 SEHNR and CDR2 FQNEAQ (reference sequence). CDR3 length: 15 residues. V shed 2 bases and J shed 6 bases, with 13 bases lying between them. In DNA form, the CDR3 reads TGTGCCAGCAGCTTACAAGTAATTGACGCCGGGGAGCTGTTTTTT. Its protein product is CASSLQVIDAGELFF.

This clone was seen a handful of times. The chain is built from TRBV6-5 and TRBJ1-5; 9 positions agree with TRBD1. This CDR3 has 15 residues. V dropped 5 bases and J dropped 1; count of bases not matched to a gene: 3. Germline V gives CDR1 MNHEY, CDR2 SVGAGI. The CDR3 sequence: CASSMTGGSNQPQHF. CDR3 nucleotides: TGTGCCAGCAGTATGACAGGGGGGAGCAATCAGCCCCAGCATTTT.

By share, this clone counts as medium-sized. V gene TRBV7-9 combines with J gene TRBJ1-1, with D perhaps TRBD1 (5 bases). The CDR3 loop spans 13 amino acids. Germline CDR1 reads SEHNR; CDR2 reads FQNEAQ (reference sequence). Trimming took 9 bases from V and 0 from J, leaving 11 bases between them. The DNA for the CDR3 is TGTGCCAGATCGGGGGGTCTGAACACTGAAGCTTTCTTT. Protein: CARSGGLNTEAFF.

A single count supports this clone. The chain has TRBV19 and TRBJ1-1; perhaps TRBD1 as D (6 bases). Trimming removed 5 bases at V and 6 bases at J, with 16 bases between. This CDR3 comprises 14 residues. Germline V lookup: CDR1 LNHDA, CDR2 SQIVND (reference sequence). CDR3 protein: CASSDRQVYAEAFF. Written as DNA, the CDR3 is TGTGCCAGTAGTGATCGACAGGTTTACGCTGAAGCTTTCTTT.

This clone has just one count. The chain links TRBV4-2 to TRBJ2-3; either TRBD1 or TRBD2 may fit D (6 bases each). Trimming cost V 2 bases and J 1 base, with 16 bases left between them. Germline CDR1 reads LGHNA; CDR2 reads YNFKEQ. This CDR3 has 17 residues. CDR3 sequence reads: CASSQPPGGRGTDTQYF. The CDR3 coding sequence is TGTGCCAGCAGCCAACCCCCTGGGGGGCGAGGCACAGATACGCAGTATTTT.